The next 21 T cell receptor beta chains were all read from a single sample in a study of CXCR3-negative and CXCR3-positive naive CD8 T cells. Study-wide findings and caveats: TRB CDR3s of CXCR3-positive naive cells were more hydrophobic than those of CXCR3-negative naive cells.

These receptors have no identified antigens. Preparation of TRB cDNA libraries relied on 5' RACE carrying UMI labels. With the 5' RACE reads reprocessed, TCRdb shows one record per CDR3 protein and no DNA. The table for this sample gives roughly 99,000 distinct CDR3 sequences. Sequenced material: naive CXCR3+ CD8+ T cells from blood. Documented subset: CD45RO-CCR7+CD27+CD95- naive CD8+ T cells expressing CXCR3 (TNR3+). Receptors were obtained from a human donor in good health. Some clones in this sample may be carry-over from other donors' samples.

This chain connects TRBV4-1 to TRBJ1-5; TCRdb selects TRBD1, and the lack of DNA leaves this call unchecked. There are 13 residues in the CDR3. Germline-derived CDR1 and CDR2 are MGHRA and YSYEKL. The CDR3 sequence is CASSQAGDQSQHF.

The J gene is TRBJ2-3, the V gene TRBV10-3; TCRdb outputs TRBD2, but without DNA this stays unchecked. This CDR3 contains 15 residues. Germline assignment: CDR1 ENHRY and CDR2 SYGVKD. CDR3 protein: CAISESRGGSDTQYF.

The chain has TRBV20-1 and TRBJ2-2; TCRdb outputs TRBD2, but without DNA this stays unchecked. Germline values: CDR1 DFQATT, CDR2 SNEGSKA (reference sequence). The CDR3 is 17 amino acids. CDR3 residues: CSAPSILAGENTGELFF.

The rearrangement links TRBV19 to TRBJ1-1; the D call from TCRdb, TRBD1, cannot be confirmed without DNA. This CDR3 spans 12 amino acids. The germline V gene has CDR1 LNHDA and CDR2 SQIVND (reference sequence). The chain's CDR3 is CANRPGHTEAFF. The variable domain in full, with the rest retrieved from reference TRBV19 and TRBJ1-1, is DGGITQSPKYLFRKEGQNVTLSCEQNLNHDAMYWYRQDPGQGLRLIYYSQIVNDFQKGDIAEGYSVSREKKESFPLTVTSAQKNPTAFYLCANRPGHTEAFFGQGTRLTVV.

This chain links TRBV14 with TRBJ2-5. The germline CDR1 and CDR2 sequences are SGHDN and FVKESK. The CDR3 is 13 residues long. CDR3: CASSQVDGVSQYF.

The rearrangement uses TRBV28 and TRBJ2-3; TCRdb outputs TRBD1, but without DNA this stays unchecked. The CDR3 is 14 amino acids. Germline lookup yields CDR1 MDHEN and CDR2 SYDVKM. CDR3 loop: CASSFLQGTDTQYF.

This chain's CDR3 is CASSLASGATTEAFF. The rearrangement uses TRBV7-6 and TRBJ1-1; the TCRdb call, TRBD1, lacks DNA for checking. Germline CDR1 and CDR2: SGHVS and FNYEAQ. The CDR3 has 15 residues.

The V call is TRBV3-1, the J call TRBJ2-1; the D call of TRBD1 rests on TCRdb alone, since no DNA is present to check it. Per germline, CDR1 LGHDT and CDR2 YNNKEL (reference sequence). The length of the CDR3 is 17 residues. The CDR3 loop reads CASSLMGLGGGYNEQFF.

V and J are TRBV7-9 and TRBJ2-1; TCRdb names TRBD1, which stays unverified in the absence of DNA. CDR3 length: 14 residues. Germline assignment: CDR1 SEHNR and CDR2 FQNEAQ (reference sequence). CDR3 in amino acids: CASSLVVQGGEQFF.

The rearrangement uses TRBV7-8 and TRBJ2-7; TCRdb proposes TRBD1, but this gene call is untestable without DNA. The germline V gene encodes CDR1 SGHVS and CDR2 FQNEAQ. The CDR3 is made up of 14 amino acids. The CDR3 loop is CASSPAGTETGQYF.

The chain combines TRBV27 with TRBJ2-2; TCRdb's D gene call, TRBD1, goes unchecked for lack of DNA. The CDR3 runs to 13 residues. Germline-derived CDR1 and CDR2 are MNHEY and SMNVEV (reference sequence). CDR3 protein: CASSWGSTGELFF.

The chain couples TRBV11-2 to TRBJ2-2; with no DNA, the TCRdb D assignment of TRBD1 cannot be verified. This CDR3 has 17 amino acids. From germline, CDR1 is SGHAT and CDR2 FQNNGV. The CDR3 protein is CASSLGFGQGNTGELFF.

This chain links TRBV5-1 with TRBJ1-1; without DNA, the TCRdb call of TRBD1 cannot be checked. The CDR3 runs to 14 residues. The germline V gene encodes CDR1 SGHRS and CDR2 YFSETQ. CDR3: CASSEGTGGTEAFF.

This chain uses TRBV29-1 with TRBJ2-1; TCRdb's D call, TRBD2, is unchecked because there is no DNA. The CDR3 spans 18 residues. Germline-derived CDR1 and CDR2 are SQVTM and ANQGSEA. The CDR3 loop is CSAEGGEAFRSSYNEQFF.

The V call is TRBV15, the J call TRBJ1-2; TCRdb calls TRBD1, which cannot be checked without DNA. Germline CDR1 LNHNV, CDR2 YYDKDF (reference sequence). This CDR3 is built from 15 residues. The CDR3 loop reads CATSVGRGWGYGYTF.

The V call is TRBV12-3 or TRBV12-4, the J call TRBJ2-3; no DNA is available, so the TRBD1 call from TCRdb remains unchecked. This CDR3 spans 14 amino acids. The CDR3 sequence: CASSLPGTKYTQYF.

The chain uses TRBV20-1 and TRBJ2-7. The CDR3 contains 13 residues. The germline V gene encodes CDR1 DFQATT and CDR2 SNEGSKA (reference sequence). The CDR3 is CSAREVGTYEQYF.

This rearrangement joins TRBV15 to TRBJ2-5; TCRdb calls TRBD2, which cannot be checked without DNA. The CDR3 is 14 amino acids. Germline CDR1 is LNHNV and CDR2 is YYDKDF (reference sequence). The chain's CDR3 is CATLAGEIRETQYF.

The chain couples TRBV29-1 to TRBJ1-1. CDR1 and CDR2 (germline): SQVTM, ANQGSEA. This CDR3 has 14 amino acids. CDR3 sequence: CSVVRAGGQREAFF.

CDR3 protein: CASSLAYNSPLHF. The gene calls are TRBV27 and TRBJ1-6. This CDR3 has 13 amino acids. CDR1 is MNHEY and CDR2 is SMNVEV in the germline V gene (reference sequence).

The V call is TRBV12-3 or TRBV12-4, the J call TRBJ1-2; checking the TCRdb D call of TRBD1 is not possible without DNA. The CDR3 consists of 15 residues. CDR3 loop: CASSLSWGSYSGYTF.